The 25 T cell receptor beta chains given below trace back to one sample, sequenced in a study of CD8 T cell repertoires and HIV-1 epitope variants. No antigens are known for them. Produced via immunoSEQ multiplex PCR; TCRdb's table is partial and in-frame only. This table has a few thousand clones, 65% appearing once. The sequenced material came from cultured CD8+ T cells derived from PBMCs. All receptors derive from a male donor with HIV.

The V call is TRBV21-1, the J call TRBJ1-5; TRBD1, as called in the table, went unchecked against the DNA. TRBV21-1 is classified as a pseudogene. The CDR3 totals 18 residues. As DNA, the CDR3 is TGTGCCAGCAGCGGTAAGACGCAGGGGATTAATAGCAATCAGCCCCAGCATTTT. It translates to CASSGKTQGINSNQPQHF.

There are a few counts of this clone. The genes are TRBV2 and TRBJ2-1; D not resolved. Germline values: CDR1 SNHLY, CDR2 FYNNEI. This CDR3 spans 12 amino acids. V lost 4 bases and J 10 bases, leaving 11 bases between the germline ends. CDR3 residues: CASSVGLWEQFF. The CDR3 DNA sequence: TGTGCCAGCAGTGTAGGATTATGGGAGCAGTTCTTC.

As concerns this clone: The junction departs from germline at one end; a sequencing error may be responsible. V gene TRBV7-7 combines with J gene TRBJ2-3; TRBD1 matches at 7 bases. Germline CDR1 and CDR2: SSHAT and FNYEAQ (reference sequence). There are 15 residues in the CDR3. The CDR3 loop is CASSLDRESTDTQYF. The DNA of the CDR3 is TGTGCTAGCAGCTTAGACAGGGAAAGCACAGATACGCAGTATTTT.

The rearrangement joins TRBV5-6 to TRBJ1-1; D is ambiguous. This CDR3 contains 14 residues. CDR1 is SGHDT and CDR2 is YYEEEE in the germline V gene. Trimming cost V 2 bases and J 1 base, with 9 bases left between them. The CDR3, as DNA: TGTGCCAGCAGCTTTAGCACAGAGAACACTGAAGCTTTCTTT. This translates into CASSFSTENTEAFF.

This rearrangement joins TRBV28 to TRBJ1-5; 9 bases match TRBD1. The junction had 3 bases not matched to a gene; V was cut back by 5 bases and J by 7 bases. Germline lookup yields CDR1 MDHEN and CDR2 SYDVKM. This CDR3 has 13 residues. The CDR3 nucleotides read TGTGCCAGCAGTCATGACAGGGGGCAGCCCCAGCATTTT. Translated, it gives CASSHDRGQPQHF.

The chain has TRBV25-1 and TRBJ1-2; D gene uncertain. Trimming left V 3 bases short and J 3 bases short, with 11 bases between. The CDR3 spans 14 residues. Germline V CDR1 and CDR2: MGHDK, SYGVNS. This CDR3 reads CASSDPTEDYGYTF. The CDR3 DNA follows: TGTGCCAGCAGTGATCCGACTGAGGACTATGGCTACACCTTC.

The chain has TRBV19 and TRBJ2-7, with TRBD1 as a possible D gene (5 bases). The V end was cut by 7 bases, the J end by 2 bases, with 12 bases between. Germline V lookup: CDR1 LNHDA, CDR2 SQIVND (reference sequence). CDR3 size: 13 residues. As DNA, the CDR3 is TGTGCCAGTAAGGCAGGGCCCACCTACGAGCAGTACTTC. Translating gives CASKAGPTYEQYF.

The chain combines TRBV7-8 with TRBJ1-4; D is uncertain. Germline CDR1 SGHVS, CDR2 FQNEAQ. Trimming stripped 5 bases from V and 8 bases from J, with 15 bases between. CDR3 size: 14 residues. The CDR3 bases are TGTGCCAGCAGCCCCGGCCAGCGGAACGAAAAACTGTTTTTT. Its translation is CASSPGQRNEKLFF. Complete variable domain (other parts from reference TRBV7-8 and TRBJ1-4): GAGVSQSPRYKVAKRGQDVALRCDPISGHVSLFWYQQALGQGPEFLTYFQNEAQLDKSGLPSDRFFAERPEGSVSTLKIQRTQQEDSAVYLCASSPGQRNEKLFFGSGTQLSVL.

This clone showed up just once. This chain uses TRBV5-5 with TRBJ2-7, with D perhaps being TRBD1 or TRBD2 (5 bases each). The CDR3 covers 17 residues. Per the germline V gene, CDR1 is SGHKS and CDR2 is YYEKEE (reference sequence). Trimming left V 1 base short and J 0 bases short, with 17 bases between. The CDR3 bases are TGTGCCAGCAGCTTGTTCGGGGCTAGCTCGAGCTCCTACGAGCAGTACTTC. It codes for CASSLFGASSSSYEQYF.

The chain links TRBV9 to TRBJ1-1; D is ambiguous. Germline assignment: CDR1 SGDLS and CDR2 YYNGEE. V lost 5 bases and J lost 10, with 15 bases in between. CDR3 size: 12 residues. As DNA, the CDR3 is TGTGCCAGCAGTACTCCTCAGTCCCCAGCTTTCTTT. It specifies CASSTPQSPAFF.

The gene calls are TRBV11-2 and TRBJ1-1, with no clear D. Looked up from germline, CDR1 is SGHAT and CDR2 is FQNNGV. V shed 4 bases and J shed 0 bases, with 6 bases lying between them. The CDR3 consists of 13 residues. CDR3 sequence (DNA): TGTGCCAGCAGCTCGCAGCTGAACACTGAAGCTTTCTTT. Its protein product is CASSSQLNTEAFF.

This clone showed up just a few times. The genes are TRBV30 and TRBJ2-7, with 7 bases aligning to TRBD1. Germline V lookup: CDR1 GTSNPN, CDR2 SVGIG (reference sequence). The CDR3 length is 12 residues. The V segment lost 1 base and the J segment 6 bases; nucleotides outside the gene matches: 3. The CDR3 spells CAWSGDSAEQYF. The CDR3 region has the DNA TGTGCCTGGAGTGGGGACAGCGCCGAGCAGTACTTC.

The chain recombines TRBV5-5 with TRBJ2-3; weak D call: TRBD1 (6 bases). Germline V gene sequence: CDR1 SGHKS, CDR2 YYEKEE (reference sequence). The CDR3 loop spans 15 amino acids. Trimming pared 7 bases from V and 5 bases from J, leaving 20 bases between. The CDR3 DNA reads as TGTGCCAGCGAGAGAAGGGGGTCCGAGTTAGATACGCAGTATTTT. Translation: CASERRGSELDTQYF.

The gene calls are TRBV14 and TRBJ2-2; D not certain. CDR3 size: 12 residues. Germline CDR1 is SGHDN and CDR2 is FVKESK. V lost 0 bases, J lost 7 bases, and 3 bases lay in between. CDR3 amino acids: CASSQEVGELFF. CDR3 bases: TGTGCCAGCAGCCAAGAAGTCGGGGAGCTGTTTTTT.

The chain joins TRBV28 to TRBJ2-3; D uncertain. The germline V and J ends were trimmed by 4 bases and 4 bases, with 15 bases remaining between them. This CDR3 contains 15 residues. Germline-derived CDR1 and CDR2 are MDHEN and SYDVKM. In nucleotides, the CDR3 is TGTGCCAGCAGTTCCCCTAAGAACGGATCAGATACGCAGTATTTT. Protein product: CASSSPKNGSDTQYF.

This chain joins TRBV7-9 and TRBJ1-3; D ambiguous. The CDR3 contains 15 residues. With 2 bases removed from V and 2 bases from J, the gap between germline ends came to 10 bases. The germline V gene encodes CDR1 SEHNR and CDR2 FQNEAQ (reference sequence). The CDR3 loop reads CASSLPVGTGNTIYF. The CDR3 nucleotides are TGTGCCAGCAGCTTACCGGTGGGGACTGGAAACACCATATATTTT.

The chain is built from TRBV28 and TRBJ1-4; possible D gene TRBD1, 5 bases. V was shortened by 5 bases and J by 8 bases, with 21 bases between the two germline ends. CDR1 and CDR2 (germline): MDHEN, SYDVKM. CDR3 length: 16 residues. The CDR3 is CASSPSPGNRGEKLFF. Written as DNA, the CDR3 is TGTGCCAGCAGTCCCTCACCAGGGAACAGAGGGGAAAAACTGTTTTTT.

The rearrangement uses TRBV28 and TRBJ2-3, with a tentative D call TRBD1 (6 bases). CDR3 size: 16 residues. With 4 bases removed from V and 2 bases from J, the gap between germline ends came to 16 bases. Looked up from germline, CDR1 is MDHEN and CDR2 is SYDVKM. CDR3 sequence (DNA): TGTGCCAGCAGTTATGCCGCACAGGGAACCACAGATACGCAGTATTTT. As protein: CASSYAAQGTTDTQYF.

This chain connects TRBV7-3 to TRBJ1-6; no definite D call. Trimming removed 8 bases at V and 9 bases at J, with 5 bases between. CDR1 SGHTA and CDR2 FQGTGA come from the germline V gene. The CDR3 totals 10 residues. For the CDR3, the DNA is TGTGCCAGCCCTTGTTCACCCCTCCACTTT. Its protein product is CASPCSPLHF. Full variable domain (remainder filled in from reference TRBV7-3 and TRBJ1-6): GAGVSQTPSNKVTEKGKYVELRCDPISGHTALYWYRQSLGQGPEFLIYFQGTGAADDSGLPNDRFFAVRPEGSVSTLKIQRTERGDSAVYLCASPCSPLHFGNGTRLTVT.

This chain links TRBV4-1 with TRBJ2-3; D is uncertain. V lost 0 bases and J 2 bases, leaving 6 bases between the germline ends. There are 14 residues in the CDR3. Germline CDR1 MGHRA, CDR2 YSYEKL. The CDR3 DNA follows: TGCGCCAGCAGCCAAGACCAGAACACAGATACGCAGTATTTT. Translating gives CASSQDQNTDTQYF.

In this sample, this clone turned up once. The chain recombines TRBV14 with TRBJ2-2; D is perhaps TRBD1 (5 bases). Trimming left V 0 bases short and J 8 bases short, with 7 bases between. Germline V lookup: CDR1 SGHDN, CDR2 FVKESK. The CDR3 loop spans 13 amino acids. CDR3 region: CASSQDQGGELFF. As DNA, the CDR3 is TGTGCCAGCAGCCAAGATCAGGGTGGGGAGCTGTTTTTT.

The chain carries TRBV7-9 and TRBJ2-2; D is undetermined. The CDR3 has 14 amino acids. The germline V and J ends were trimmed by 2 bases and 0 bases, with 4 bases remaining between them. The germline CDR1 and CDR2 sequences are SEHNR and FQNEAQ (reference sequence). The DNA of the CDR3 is TGTGCCAGCAGCTTAACCTCGAACACCGGGGAGCTGTTTTTT. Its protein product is CASSLTSNTGELFF.

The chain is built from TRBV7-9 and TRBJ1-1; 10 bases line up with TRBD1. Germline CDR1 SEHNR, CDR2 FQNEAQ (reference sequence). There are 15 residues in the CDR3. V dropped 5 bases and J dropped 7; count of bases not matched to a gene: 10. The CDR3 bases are TGTGCCAGCAGCCAATCGACAGGGGGCGGCTATGAAGCTTTCTTT. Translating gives CASSQSTGGGYEAFF.

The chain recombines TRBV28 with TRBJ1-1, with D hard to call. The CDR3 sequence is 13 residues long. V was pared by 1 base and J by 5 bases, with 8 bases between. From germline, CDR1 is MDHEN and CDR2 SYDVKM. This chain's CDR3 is CASSLLGRTEAFF. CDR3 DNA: TGTGCCAGCAGTTTATTGGGTAGGACTGAAGCTTTCTTT.

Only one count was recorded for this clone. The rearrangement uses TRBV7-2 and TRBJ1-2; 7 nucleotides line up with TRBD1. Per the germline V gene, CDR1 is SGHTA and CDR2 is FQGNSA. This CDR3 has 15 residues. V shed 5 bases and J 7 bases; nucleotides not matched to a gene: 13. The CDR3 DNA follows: TGTGCCAGCAGCCTAGGGGACAGCGGGAGGGGTGGCTACACCTTC. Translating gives CASSLGDSGRGGYTF.